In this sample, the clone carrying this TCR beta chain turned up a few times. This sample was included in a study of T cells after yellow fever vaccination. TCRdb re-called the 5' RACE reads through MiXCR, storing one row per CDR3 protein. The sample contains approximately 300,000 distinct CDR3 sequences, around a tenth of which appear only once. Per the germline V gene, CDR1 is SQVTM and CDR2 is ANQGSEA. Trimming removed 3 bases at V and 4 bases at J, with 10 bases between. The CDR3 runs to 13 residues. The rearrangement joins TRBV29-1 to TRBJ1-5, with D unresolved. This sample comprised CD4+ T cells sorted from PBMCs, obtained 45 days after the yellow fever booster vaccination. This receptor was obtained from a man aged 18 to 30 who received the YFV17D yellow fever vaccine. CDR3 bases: TGCAGCGTTGAGATCGGGAGGAATCAGCCCCAGCATTTT. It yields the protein CSVEIGRNQPQHF.